The rows below give T cell receptor beta chains drawn from one sample of a study of blood T cell repertoires in COVID-19. TCRdb's table, derived via immunoSEQ multiplex PCR, lists solely in-frame clones and lacks some. The sample has more than 150,000 clones; approximately 80% are singletons. The sequenced sample consisted of peripheral blood. All receptors come from a woman aged 45-59 years with acute or convalescent COVID-19. Both conserved end residues are part of each CDR3. The order of the fields is D gene, V gene, clone size, J gene, CDR3 protein, CDR3 DNA. D genes are given only for firm matches. Expanded clones get a size class; other rows say once, few or many, or leave the size out.

>TRBD1|TRBV4-1|-|TRBJ1-2
CASSQDNLGRQGARTF
TGCGCCAGCAGCCAAGATAATCTCGGAAGACAGGGGGCGCGCACCTTC
>-|TRBV3-1/TRBV3-2|-|TRBJ1-6
CASSQGVGRGSSPLHF
TGTGCCAGCAGCCAGGGTGTGGGGAGGGGGAGTTCACCCCTCCACTTT
>TRBD1|TRBV5-1|-|TRBJ2-3
CASRLLGQGTDTQYF
TGCGCCAGCAGACTTCTGGGACAGGGAACAGATACGCAGTATTTT
>TRBD1|TRBV4-3|once|TRBJ1-1
CASSQPGQGKTEAFF
TGCGCCAGCAGCCAGCCTGGACAGGGGAAGACTGAAGCTTTCTTT
>-|TRBV2|-|TRBJ2-1
CASSEQSLNEQFF
TGTGCCAGCAGTGAACAGTCGTTGAATGAGCAGTTCTTC
>-|TRBV6-5|-|TRBJ2-5
CASSYSLGLAEETQYF
TGTGCCAGCAGTTACTCGTTGGGACTTGCTGAAGAGACCCAGTACTTC
>-|TRBV4-3|-|TRBJ1-2
CASSQWSRGVNYGYTF
TGCGCCAGCAGCCAATGGAGCAGGGGAGTTAACTATGGCTACACCTTC
>-|TRBV19|-|TRBJ2-1
CASSMLHNEQFF
TGTGCCAGTAGTATGCTACACAATGAGCAGTTCTTC
>TRBD1|TRBV5-1|-|TRBJ2-7
CASSLGQGLSYEQYF
TGCGCCAGCAGCTTGGGACAGGGCCTTTCCTACGAGCAGTACTTC
>-|TRBV14|-|TRBJ1-2
CASSPGEGLGYTF
TGTGCCAGCAGCCCCGGGGAGGGGCTAGGCTACACCTTC
>TRBD1|TRBV6-4|-|TRBJ2-3
CASSDGTARTDTQYF
TGTGCCAGCAGTGACGGGACAGCCCGCACAGATACGCAGTATTTT
>TRBD2|TRBV7-2|few|TRBJ2-1
CASSLSGGWREAYNEQFF
TGTGCCAGCAGCTTAAGTGGGGGGTGGCGGGAGGCCTACAATGAGCAGTTCTTC
>-|TRBV5-1|-|TRBJ1-2
CASSLSPGGGYTF
TGCGCCAGCAGCTTATCCCCGGGGGGAGGCTACACCTTC
>-|TRBV18|-|TRBJ2-7
CASSPPGLQYEQYF
TGTGCCAGCTCACCACCTGGATTACAGTACGAGCAGTACTTC
>TRBD1|TRBV5-6|-|TRBJ2-2
CASSLGQGDTGELFF
TGTGCCAGCAGCCTAGGACAGGGAGACACCGGGGAGCTGTTTTTT
>TRBD1|TRBV28|once|TRBJ1-1
CASSPITGTVEKAFF
TGTGCCAGCAGTCCGATTACCGGGACAGTGGAGAAGGCTTTCTTT
>-|TRBV19|-|TRBJ1-1
CASSYSKRVNTEAFF
TGTGCCAGTAGTTATTCGAAGCGGGTGAACACTGAAGCTTTCTTT
>-|TRBV3-1/TRBV3-2|-|TRBJ2-3
CASSQWGKALTDTQYF
TGTGCCAGCAGCCAATGGGGCAAAGCCCTCACAGATACGCAGTATTTT
>-|TRBV13|-|TRBJ1-2
CASSPSGGKDYGYTF
TGTGCCAGCAGCCCCTCGGGGGGTAAGGACTATGGCTACACCTTC
>-|TRBV6-5|few|TRBJ1-2
CASKLNNLYGYTF
TGTGCCAGCAAATTAAACAACCTCTATGGCTACACCTTC
>TRBD1|TRBV7-3|-|TRBJ2-1
CASSFDRGSYNEQFF
TGTGCCAGCAGCTTTGACAGGGGTTCCTACAATGAGCAGTTCTTC
>TRBD1|TRBV5-1|-|TRBJ2-5
CASSFTGGAETQYF
TGCGCCAGCAGCTTTACAGGGGGCGCAGAGACCCAGTACTTC